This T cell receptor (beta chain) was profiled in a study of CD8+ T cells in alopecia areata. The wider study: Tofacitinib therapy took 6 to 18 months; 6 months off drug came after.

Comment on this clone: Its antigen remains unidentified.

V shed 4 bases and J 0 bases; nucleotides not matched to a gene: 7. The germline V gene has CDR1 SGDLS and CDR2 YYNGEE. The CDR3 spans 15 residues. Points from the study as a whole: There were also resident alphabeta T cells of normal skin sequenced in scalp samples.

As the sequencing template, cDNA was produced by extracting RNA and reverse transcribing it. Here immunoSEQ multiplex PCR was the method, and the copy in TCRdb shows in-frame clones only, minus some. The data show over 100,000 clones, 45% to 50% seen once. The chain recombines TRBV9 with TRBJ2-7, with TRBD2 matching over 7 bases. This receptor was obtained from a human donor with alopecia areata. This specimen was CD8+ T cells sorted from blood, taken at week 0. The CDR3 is CASSTSGDASYEQYF. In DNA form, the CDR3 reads TGTGCCAGCAGCACCAGCGGGGACGCCTCCTACGAGCAGTACTTC.